A single sample gave rise to the 10 T cell receptor beta chains below, sequenced in a study of T cell therapy after organ transplantation. As for time point: 4-8 weeks after completion of therapy. Their recognized antigens are unknown. Libraries were prepared by immunoSEQ multiplex PCR; TCRdb keeps only in-frame clonotypes and omits some of them. The table has about 19,000 clones, roughly four fifths seen once. This material consisted of CD8+ T cells from blood, taken after autologous CMV-specific T cell therapy. The source is a human patient who had received a solid organ transplant and had CMV disease. The graft donor may be the source of some T cells.

The rearrangement links TRBV5-1 to TRBJ2-5; tentative D call: TRBD1 (6 bases). The end of the DNA is better explained by TRBJ2-7, so the J call may be wrong. The CDR3 has 16 amino acids. Germline CDR1 reads SGHRS; CDR2 reads YFSETQ. This CDR3 reads CASSPAQGLGSYEQYF. The DNA for the CDR3 is TGCGCCAGCAGCCCAGCACAGGGTTTGGGCTCCTACGAGCAGTACTTC.

The rearrangement links TRBV19 to TRBJ2-2, with TRBD2 as a possible D gene (5 bases). CDR1 LNHDA and CDR2 SQIVND come from the germline V gene (reference sequence). The CDR3 consists of 13 residues. With 7 bases removed from V and 1 base from J, the gap between germline ends came to 7 bases. CDR3 in amino acids: CASIEGNTGELFF. The CDR3 DNA reads TGTGCCAGTATCGAGGGGAACACCGGGGAGCTGTTTTTT.

The chain combines TRBV5-1 with TRBJ1-4, with a tentative D call TRBD1 (5 bases). Trimming took 7 bases from V and 11 from J, leaving 21 bases between them. The CDR3 totals 14 residues. Germline lookup yields CDR1 SGHRS and CDR2 YFSETQ. CDR3: CASSLEGAEGKLFF. Written as DNA, the CDR3 is TGCGCCAGCTCCCTCGAAGGGGCCGAGGGTAAACTGTTTTTT.

This rearrangement joins TRBV6-4 to TRBJ2-1; perhaps TRBD1 as D (6 bases). Trimming took 3 bases from V and 1 from J, leaving 7 bases between them. The CDR3 consists of 14 residues. Germline CDR1 is MRHNA and CDR2 is SNTAGT. The CDR3 nucleotides are TGTGCCAGCAGTGAAGGGGGATCCTACAATGAGCAGTTCTTC. It specifies CASSEGGSYNEQFF.

This chain joins TRBV13 and TRBJ1-1, with TRBD1 matching over 9 bases. Trimming removed 5 bases from V and 0 bases from J; junction bases left unmatched: 10. This CDR3 has 17 amino acids. Germline-derived CDR1 and CDR2 are PRHDT and FYEKMQ (reference sequence). This CDR3 reads CASSPNRGLGMNTEAFF. CDR3 coding DNA: TGTGCCAGCAGCCCGAACAGGGGGCTCGGGATGAACACTGAAGCTTTCTTT.

This rearrangement joins TRBV7-2 to TRBJ1-6; tentative D call: TRBD1 (5 bases). The V gene lost 3 bases and the J gene lost 7 bases, with 7 bases spanning the gap. This CDR3 is 13 amino acids long. Germline assignment: CDR1 SGHTA and CDR2 FQGNSA. DNA of the CDR3: TGTGCCAGCAGCTTCGGGGGGAATTCACCCCTCCACTTT. As protein: CASSFGGNSPLHF.

The V gene is TRBV2, the J gene TRBJ2-7; TRBD1 aligns across 8 bases. Germline lookup yields CDR1 SNHLY and CDR2 FYNNEI. The length of the CDR3 is 15 residues. J was trimmed by 3 bases and V by 6 bases; bases with no gene match: 10. The CDR3 region is CASSPGQGVSYEQYF. In nucleotides, the CDR3 is TGTGCCAGCAGCCCCGGACAGGGTGTCAGCTACGAGCAGTACTTC.

V is TRBV9 and J is TRBJ2-3, with D possibly matching TRBD1 (6 bases). CDR1 and CDR2 from the germline V gene are SGDLS and YYNGEE. This CDR3 spans 17 amino acids. Deletions cut 0 bases from V and 1 base from J, with 15 bases between. As DNA, the CDR3 is TGTGCCAGCAGCGTAGTATCAGGGGTTGCTCGCACAGATACGCAGTATTTT. This codes for CASSVVSGVARTDTQYF.

The chain carries TRBV21-1 and TRBJ2-2. TRBV21-1 is listed as a pseudogene. This CDR3 region has 15 residues. The CDR3 region is CASTLRPLNTGELFF. CDR3 DNA: TGTGCCAGCACCTTACGGCCCTTGAACACCGGGGAGCTGTTTTTT.

The CDR3 DNA reads TGCGCCAGCCAGACGGGCCGTAATGAAAAACTGTTTTTT. Amino acid sequence: CASQTGRNEKLFF. This chain connects TRBV4-1 to TRBJ1-4; D remains unclear. The CDR3 extends over 13 amino acids. The V gene's germline CDR1 is MGHRA and CDR2 YSYEKL. The V and J ends lost 8 bases and 4 bases respectively, with 11 bases between them.